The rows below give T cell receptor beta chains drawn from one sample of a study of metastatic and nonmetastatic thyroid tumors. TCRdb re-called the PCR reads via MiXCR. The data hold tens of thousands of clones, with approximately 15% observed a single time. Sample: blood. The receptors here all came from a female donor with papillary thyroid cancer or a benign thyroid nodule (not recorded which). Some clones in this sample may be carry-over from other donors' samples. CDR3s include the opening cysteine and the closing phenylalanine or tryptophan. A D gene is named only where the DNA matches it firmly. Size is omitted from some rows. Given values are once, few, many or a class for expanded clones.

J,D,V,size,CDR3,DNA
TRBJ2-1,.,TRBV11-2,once,CAISVSLDYGNEQFF,TGTGCCATCAGCGTAAGCCTGGACTATGGTAATGAGCAGTTCTTC
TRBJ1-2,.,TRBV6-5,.,CASSYTGGGYCYTF,TGCGCCAGCAGTTATACCGGGGGGGGCTATTGCTACACCTTC
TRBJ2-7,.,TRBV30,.,CAWSVSSVHYEQYF,TGTGCCTGGAGTGTATCTAGCGTTCACTACGAGCAGTACTTC
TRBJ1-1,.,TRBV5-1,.,CASSFRLDSSTEAFF,TGCGCCAGCAGCTTTCGGTTGGACAGTAGCACTGAAGCTTTCTTT
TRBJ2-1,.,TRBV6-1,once,CASIRTGTESYNEHLF,TGTGCCAGCATACGGACCGGGACCGAGTCCTACAATGAGCATCTCTTC
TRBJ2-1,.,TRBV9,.,CASSVDYGGGSNEQFF,TGTGCCAGCAGCGTAGATTACGGGGGAGGCTCGAATGAGCAGTTCTTC
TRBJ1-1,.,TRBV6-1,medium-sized,CASVGRSTEAFF,TGTGCCAGCGTAGGGAGGAGCACTGAAGCTTTCTTT
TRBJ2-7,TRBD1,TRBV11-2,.,CASSFDRVAYEQYF,TGTGCCAGCAGCTTTGACAGGGTGGCCTACGAGCAATACTTC
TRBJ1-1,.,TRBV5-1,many,CASSFSSHNTEAFF,TGCGCCAGCAGCTTTTCCAGCCATAACACTGAAGCTTTCTTT
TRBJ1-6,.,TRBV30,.,CAWRQNSPLHF,TGTGCCTGGAGGCAGAATTCACCCCTCCACTTT
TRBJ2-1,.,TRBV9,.,CASSPSAGTAYNEQFF,TGTGCCAGCAGCCCTAGTGCCGGGACGGCATACAATGAGCAGTTCTTC
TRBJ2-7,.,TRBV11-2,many,CASSLGGGPAYEQYF,TGTGCCAGCAGCTTAGGAGGGGGGCCCGCCTACGAGCAGTACTTC
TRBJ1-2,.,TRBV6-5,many,CASSYSNRQGYTF,TGTGCCAGCAGTTACTCGAACAGACAAGGCTACACCTTC
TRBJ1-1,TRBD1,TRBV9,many,CASSTGTGDATEAFF,TGTGCCAGCAGCACCGGGACAGGGGATGCCACTGAAGCTTTCTTT
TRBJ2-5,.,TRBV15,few,CATSRCRGPSRDTQYF,TGTGCCACCAGCAGATGTCGGGGACCCTCACGGGATACCCAGTACTTC
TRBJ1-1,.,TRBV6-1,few,CASSEIAGALAFF,TGTGCCAGCAGTGAAATAGCGGGGGCTCTAGCTTTCTTT
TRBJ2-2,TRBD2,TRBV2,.,CASRREVTGELFF,TGTGCCAGCAGACGGGAGGTAACCGGGGAGCTGTTTTTT
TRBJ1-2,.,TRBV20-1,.,CSARDSSYGYTF,TGCAGTGCTAGGGACAGTTCCTATGGCTACACCTTC
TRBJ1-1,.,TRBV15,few,CATSPPGGDTEAFF,TGTGCCACCAGCCCCCCTGGCGGGGACACTGAAGCTTTCTTT
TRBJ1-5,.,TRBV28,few,CASSLQGQPQHF,TGTGCCAGCAGTTTGCAGGGACAGCCCCAGCATTTT
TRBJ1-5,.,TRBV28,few,CASILPQVVYQPQHF,TGTGCCAGCATTTTACCCCAGGTCGTTTATCAGCCCCAGCATTTT
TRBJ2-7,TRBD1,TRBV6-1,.,CASSGQGDYEHYF,TGTGCCAGCAGTGGACAGGGGGACTACGAGCATTATTTC
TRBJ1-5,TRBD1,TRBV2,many,CASSGPGGFNQPQHF,TGTGCCAGCAGTGGGCCAGGGGGATTCAATCAGCCCCAGCATTTT
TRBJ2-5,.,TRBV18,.,CASSPRLQETQYF,TGTGCCAGCTCACCACGTCTCCAAGAGACCCAGTACTTC
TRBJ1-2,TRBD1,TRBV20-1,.,CSANPRGGSCYTF,TGCAGTGCTAATCCCAGAGGGGGCAGTTGCTACACCTTC
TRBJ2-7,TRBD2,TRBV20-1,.,CSARDPAGGLYEQYF,TGCAGTGCTAGAGACCCAGCGGGAGGGCTCTACGAGCAGTACTTC
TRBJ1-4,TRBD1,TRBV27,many,CASSRQGRTNEKLFF,TGTGCCAGCAGTAGACAGGGGAGAACTAATGAAAAACTGTTTTTT
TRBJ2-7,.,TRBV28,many,CASSPGVRYEQYF,TGTGCCAGCAGCCCTGGGGTCCGCTACGAGCAGTACTTC
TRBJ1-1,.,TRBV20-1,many,CSAREILQWGTEAFF,TGCAGTGCTAGAGAGATTTTACAGTGGGGGACTGAAGCTTTCTTT
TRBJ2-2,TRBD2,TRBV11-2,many,CASSSTSGIGELFF,TGTGCCAGCAGCTCGACTAGCGGGATCGGGGAGCTGTTTTTT
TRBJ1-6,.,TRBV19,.,CASGLLGGVSPIHF,TGTGCCAGTGGCCTTCTTGGGGGGGTATCACCCATCCACTTT
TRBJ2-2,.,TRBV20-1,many,CSASEGITGELFF,TGCAGTGCTAGCGAGGGAATCACCGGGGAGCTGTTTTTT
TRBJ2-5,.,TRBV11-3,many,CASTQTRGRETQYF,TGTGCCAGCACCCAAACTCGGGGGAGGGAGACCCAGTACTTC
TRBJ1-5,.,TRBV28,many,CASSYRSSNQPQHF,TGTGCCAGCAGTTACAGGTCCTCCAATCAGCCCCAGCATTTT
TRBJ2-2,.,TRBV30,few,CAWSQGSNTGELFF,TGTGCCTGGAGTCAAGGTAGCAACACCGGGGAGCTGTTTTTT
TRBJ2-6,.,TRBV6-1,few,CASSRTAFSGGNVLTF,TGTGCCAGCAGTAGGACCGCCTTCTCTGGGGGCAACGTACTGACTTTC
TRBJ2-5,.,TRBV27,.,CASSSIGFQETQYF,TGTGCCAGCAGTTCAATAGGGTTCCAAGAGACCCAGTACTTC
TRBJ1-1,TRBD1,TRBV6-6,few,CASSSQGAGSVWNTEAFF,TGTGCCAGCAGTTCACAGGGGGCAGGTAGCGTGTGGAACACTGAAGCTTTCTTT
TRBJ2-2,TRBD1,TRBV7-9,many,CASGGTGLNTGELFF,TGTGCCAGCGGGGGGACAGGCTTGAACACCGGGGAGCTGTTTTTT
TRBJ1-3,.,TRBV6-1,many,CASSFNLSPSGNTIYF,TGTGCCAGCAGCTTTAACCTTTCCCCCTCTGGAAACACCATATATTTT
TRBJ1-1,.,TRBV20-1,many,CSAKARTGNTEAFF,TGCAGTGCTAAAGCACGAACAGGGAACACTGAAGCTTTCTTT